This entry concerns a single T cell receptor beta chain. This CDR3 contains 15 residues. With 1 base removed from V and 7 bases from J, the gap between germline ends came to 14 bases. The germline CDR1 and CDR2 sequences are DFQATT and SNEGSKA (reference sequence). TCRdb re-derived calls from the multiplex PCR reads in MiXCR, one entry per CDR3 protein. The data contain some 7,600 distinct CDR3 sequences, 65% to 75% of them singletons. This record comes from a study of breast tumors, draining lymph nodes, adjacent tissues. The clonotype originates from a female donor with breast cancer. Some clones in this sample may be carry-over from other donors' samples. The sample comprised tumor-adjacent breast tissue. V and J are TRBV20-1 and TRBJ1-6, with D possibly matching TRBD1 (6 bases). CDR3 sequence: CSARGAGGRNSPLHF. CDR3 DNA sequence: TGCAGTGCTAGAGGGGCTGGGGGCAGGAATTCACCCCTCCACTTT.